This T cell receptor (beta chain) originates from a study of tumor-infiltrating lymphocytes in localized non-small cell lung cancer (dated by TCRdb to the early 2020s). About the study as a whole: Several histologies were represented in the cohort, which also included both smokers and never-smokers as well as patients whose samples were collected after neoadjuvant chemotherapy. Each patient contributed resected tumor tissue and uninvolved lung tissue from the same patient, described as non-adjacent to the tumor. TCR sequencing was one of several integrated assays, alongside flow cytometry, multiplex immunofluorescence, RNA-seq, exome sequencing and proteomics, applied to the same patients. The overall ICON cohort comprised over 120 surgical patients with localized non-small cell lung cancer whose tumors were resected. For 55 patients, immunoSEQ T-cell fraction was compared between paired tumor and uninvolved lung. The paper's findings and limits, for the study overall: Because different assays used different pieces of the same tissue, intratumor heterogeneity could not be separated from technical variation. TCRbeta sequencing supported higher T cell infiltration in tumors than in uninvolved lung tissue, consistent with immunofluorescence CD3 counts. Because assay coverage varied across patients depending on available tissue quantity, TCR sequencing was performed for only a subset of the cohort. No difference in TCR-derived T-cell fraction was observed between the flow cytometry-defined immunotypes IM1 (good prognosis) and IM2 (poor prognosis).

Remarks on this clone: Its target antigen remains unknown. Nothing much larger sits one base from this clone, and base qualities are not available.

TCR sequencing with the immunoSEQ assay provided the T-cell fraction in tumor and uninvolved lung tissue. In the authors' own workflow: To analyze survival, patients were divided into a high T-cell fraction group (upper tertile) and a low T-cell fraction group (lower two tertiles), and the two groups were compared using a log-rank test. A signed-rank test was used to test paired tumor versus uninvolved lung differences in T-cell fraction. This immuneACCESS table, as held by TCRdb, lists in-frame sequences with V and J called but not all clones. Of the missing ones, under half trace to an unresolved V gene in checked studies; the others have no known cause. That table supplies the V and J calls and clone size; D and trimming were determined from the DNA. Within this sample are under 8,000 clones, with 60% to 80% of them counted one time only. The ten largest clones represent about 9% of the sample.

The germline V gene provides CDR1 MNHNS and CDR2 SASEGT. The CDR3 holds 13 amino acids from the cysteine to the phenylalanine. Here the CDR3 DNA is all that survives: 39 bases in frame from base 1. Trimmed from V: 6 bases; trimmed from J: 4 bases; junction bases lacking a gene match: 3. ICON enrollment began in April 2016, and the last patient was enrolled in the second half of 2018. In a subcohort of under 95 patients, fresh tumor and matched uninvolved tissue were collected for in-depth immune analyses, with TCR sequencing among those analyses. TCR sequencing was performed on DNA isolated from bulk tissue, without cell sorting.

The receptor was derived from a human donor with non-small cell lung cancer. The sequenced sample was uninvolved lung tissue not adjacent to the tumor. The V and J genes are TRBV6-1 and TRBJ1-5; TRBD1 aligns with 7 central bases. The CDR3: CASSGTENQPQHF. The base sequence is TGTGCCAGCAGCGGGACAGAAAATCAGCCCCAGCATTTT.